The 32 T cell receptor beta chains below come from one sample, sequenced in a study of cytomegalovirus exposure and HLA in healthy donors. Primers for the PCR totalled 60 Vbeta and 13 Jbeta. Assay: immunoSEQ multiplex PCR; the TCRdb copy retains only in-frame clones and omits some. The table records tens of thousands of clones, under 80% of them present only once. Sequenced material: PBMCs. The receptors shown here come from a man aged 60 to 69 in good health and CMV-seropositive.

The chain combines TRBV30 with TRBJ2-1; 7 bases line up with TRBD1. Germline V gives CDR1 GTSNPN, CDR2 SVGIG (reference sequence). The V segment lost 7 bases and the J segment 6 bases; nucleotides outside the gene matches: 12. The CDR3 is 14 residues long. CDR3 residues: CALHRGPRGNEQFF. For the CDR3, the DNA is TGTGCCTTACACAGGGGACCGCGAGGCAATGAGCAGTTCTTC. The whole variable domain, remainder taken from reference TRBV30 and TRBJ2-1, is SQTIHQWPATLVQPVGSPLSLECTVEGTSNPNLYWYRQAAGRGLQLLFYSVGIGQISSEVPQNLSASRPQDRQFILSSKKLLLSDSGFYLCALHRGPRGNEQFFGPGTRLTVL.

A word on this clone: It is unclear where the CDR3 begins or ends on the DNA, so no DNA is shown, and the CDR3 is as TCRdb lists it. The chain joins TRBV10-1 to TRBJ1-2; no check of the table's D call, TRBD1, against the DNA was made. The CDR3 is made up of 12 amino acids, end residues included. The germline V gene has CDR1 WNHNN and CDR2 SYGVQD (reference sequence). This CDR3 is CASSEFGTGNTF.

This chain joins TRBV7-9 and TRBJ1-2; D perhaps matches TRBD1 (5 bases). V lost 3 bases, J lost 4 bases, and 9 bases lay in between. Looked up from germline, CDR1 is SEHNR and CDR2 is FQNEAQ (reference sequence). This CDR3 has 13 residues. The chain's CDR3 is CASSLTATYGYTF. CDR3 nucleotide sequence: TGTGCCAGCAGCTTGACAGCAACCTATGGCTACACCTTC.

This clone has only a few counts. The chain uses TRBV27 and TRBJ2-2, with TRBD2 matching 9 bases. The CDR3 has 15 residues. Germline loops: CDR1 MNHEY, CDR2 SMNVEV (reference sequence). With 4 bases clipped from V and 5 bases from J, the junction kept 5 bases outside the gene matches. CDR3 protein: CASSSLAGKTGELFF. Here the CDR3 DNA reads TGTGCCAGCAGTTCGCTAGCGGGGAAGACCGGGGAGCTGTTTTTT.

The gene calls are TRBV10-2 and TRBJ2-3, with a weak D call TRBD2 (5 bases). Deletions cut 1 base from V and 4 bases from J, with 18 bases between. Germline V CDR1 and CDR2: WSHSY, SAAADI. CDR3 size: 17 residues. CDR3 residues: CASSEFIGPSKADTQYF. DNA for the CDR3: TGCGCCAGCAGTGAGTTTATAGGGCCTAGCAAGGCAGATACGCAGTATTTT.

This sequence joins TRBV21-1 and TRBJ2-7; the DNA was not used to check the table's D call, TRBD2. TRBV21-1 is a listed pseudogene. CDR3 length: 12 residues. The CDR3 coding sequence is TGTGCCAGCAGTGGGGGGAAACACGAGCAGTACTTC. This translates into CASSGGKHEQYF.

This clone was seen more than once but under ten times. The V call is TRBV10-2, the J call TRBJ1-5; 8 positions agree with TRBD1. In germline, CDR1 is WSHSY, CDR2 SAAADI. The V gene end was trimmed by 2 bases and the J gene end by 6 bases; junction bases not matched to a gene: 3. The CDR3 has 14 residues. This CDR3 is CASSETGGGQPQHF. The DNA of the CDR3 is TGCGCCAGCAGTGAGACAGGGGGAGGTCAGCCCCAGCATTTT.

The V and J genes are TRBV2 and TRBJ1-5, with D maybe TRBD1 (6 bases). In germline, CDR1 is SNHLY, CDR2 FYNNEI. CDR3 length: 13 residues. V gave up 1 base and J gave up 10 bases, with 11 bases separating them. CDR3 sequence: CASSEGGQSPQHF. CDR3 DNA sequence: TGTGCCAGCAGTGAAGGGGGGCAGAGCCCCCAGCATTTT.

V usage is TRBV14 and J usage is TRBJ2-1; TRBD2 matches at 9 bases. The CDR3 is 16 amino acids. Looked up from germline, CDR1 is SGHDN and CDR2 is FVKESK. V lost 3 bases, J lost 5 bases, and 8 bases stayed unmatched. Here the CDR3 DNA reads TGTGCCAGCAGCCATGAAGCGGGAGGCCTAGACAATGAGCAGTTCTTC. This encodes CASSHEAGGLDNEQFF.

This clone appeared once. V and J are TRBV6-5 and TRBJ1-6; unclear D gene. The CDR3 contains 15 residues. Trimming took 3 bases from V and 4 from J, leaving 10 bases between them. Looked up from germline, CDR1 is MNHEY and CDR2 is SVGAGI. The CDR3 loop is CASSYVHGYNSPLHF. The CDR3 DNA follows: TGTGCCAGCAGTTATGTTCACGGGTATAATTCACCCCTCCACTTT.

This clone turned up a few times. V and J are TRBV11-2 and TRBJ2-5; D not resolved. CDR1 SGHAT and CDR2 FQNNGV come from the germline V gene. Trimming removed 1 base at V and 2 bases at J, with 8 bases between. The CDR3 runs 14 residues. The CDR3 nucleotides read TGTGCCAGCAGCTTAGTATCAGTACAAGAGACCCAGTACTTC. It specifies CASSLVSVQETQYF.

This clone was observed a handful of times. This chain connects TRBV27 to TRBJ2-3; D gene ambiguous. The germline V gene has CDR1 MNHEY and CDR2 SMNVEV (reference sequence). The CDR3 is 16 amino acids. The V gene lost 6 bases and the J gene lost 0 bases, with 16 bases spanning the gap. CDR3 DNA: TGTGCCAGCAGCCACCTTCAGTACGCTAGCACAGATACGCAGTATTTT. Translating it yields CASSHLQYASTDTQYF.

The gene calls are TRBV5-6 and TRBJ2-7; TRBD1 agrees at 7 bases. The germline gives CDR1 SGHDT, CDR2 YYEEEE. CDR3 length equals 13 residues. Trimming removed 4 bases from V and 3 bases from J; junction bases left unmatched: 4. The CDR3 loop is CASSEGQIYEQYF. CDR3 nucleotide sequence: TGTGCCAGCAGCGAGGGACAGATCTACGAGCAGTACTTC.

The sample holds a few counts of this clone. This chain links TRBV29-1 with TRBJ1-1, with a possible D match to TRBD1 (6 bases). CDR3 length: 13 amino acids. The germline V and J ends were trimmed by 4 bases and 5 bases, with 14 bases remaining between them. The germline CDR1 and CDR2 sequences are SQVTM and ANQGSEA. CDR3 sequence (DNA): TGCAGCGTTGGTACAGGGTACGGGACTGAAGCTTTCTTT. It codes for CSVGTGYGTEAFF.

The CDR3 protein is CASSESRGTEAFF. Written as DNA, the CDR3 is TGTGCCAGTTCCGAGTCCCGAGGGACTGAAGCTTTCTTT. The chain joins TRBV19 to TRBJ1-1; no reliable D call. The CDR3 contains 13 residues. V was cut by 8 bases and J by 5 bases, with 15 bases left in between. From germline, CDR1 is LNHDA and CDR2 SQIVND (reference sequence).

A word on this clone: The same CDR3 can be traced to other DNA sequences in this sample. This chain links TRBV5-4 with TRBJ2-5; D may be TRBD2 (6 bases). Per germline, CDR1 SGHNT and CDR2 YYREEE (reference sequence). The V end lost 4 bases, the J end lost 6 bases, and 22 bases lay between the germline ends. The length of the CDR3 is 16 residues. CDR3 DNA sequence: TGTGCCAGCAGCCTAGGTCAGGGATCGGGAGCGCAGACCCAGTACTTC. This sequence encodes CASSLGQGSGAQTQYF. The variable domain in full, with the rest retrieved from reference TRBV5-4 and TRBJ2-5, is ETGVTQSPTHLIKTRGQQVTLRCSSQSGHNTVSWYQQALGQGPQFIFQYYREEENGRGNFPPRFSGLQFPNYSSELNVNALELDDSALYLCASSLGQGSGAQTQYFGPGTRLLVL.

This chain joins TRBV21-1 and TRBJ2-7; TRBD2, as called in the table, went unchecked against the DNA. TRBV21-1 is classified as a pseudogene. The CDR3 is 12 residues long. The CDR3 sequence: CASSVDLYEQYF. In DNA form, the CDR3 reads TGTGCCAGCAGTGTAGATCTCTACGAGCAGTACTTC.

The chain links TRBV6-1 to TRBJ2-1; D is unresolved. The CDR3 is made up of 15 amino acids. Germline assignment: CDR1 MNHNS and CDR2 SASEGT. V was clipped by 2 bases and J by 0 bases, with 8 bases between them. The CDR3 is CASSESVSSYNEQFF. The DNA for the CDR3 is TGTGCCAGCAGTGAATCTGTTAGCTCCTACAATGAGCAGTTCTTC.

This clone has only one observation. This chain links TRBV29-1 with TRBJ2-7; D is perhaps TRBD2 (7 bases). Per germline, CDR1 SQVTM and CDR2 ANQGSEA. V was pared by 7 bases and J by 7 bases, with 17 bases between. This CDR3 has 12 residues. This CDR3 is CSGGPGEGEQYF. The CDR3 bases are TGCAGCGGCGGACCAGGGGAGGGGGAGCAGTACTTC.

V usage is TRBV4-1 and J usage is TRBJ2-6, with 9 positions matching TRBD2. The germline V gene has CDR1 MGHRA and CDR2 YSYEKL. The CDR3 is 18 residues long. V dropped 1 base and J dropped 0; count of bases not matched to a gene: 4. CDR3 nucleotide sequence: TGCGCCAGCAGCCAAGCTAGCGGGAAGGACTCTGGGGCCAACGTCCTGACTTTC. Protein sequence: CASSQASGKDSGANVLTF.

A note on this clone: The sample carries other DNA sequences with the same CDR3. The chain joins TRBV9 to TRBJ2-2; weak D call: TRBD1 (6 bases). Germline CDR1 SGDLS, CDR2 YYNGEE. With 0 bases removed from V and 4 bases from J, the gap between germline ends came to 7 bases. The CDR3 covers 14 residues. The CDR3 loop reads CASSVGGGTGELFF. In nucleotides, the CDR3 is TGTGCCAGCAGCGTAGGAGGGGGCACCGGGGAGCTGTTTTTT.

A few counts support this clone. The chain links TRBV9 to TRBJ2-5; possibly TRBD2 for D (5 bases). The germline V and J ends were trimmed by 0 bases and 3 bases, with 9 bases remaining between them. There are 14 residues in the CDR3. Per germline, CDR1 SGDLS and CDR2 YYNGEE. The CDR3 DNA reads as TGTGCCAGCAGCGTAGCTCCAGCGGAAGAGACCCAGTACTTC. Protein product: CASSVAPAEETQYF.

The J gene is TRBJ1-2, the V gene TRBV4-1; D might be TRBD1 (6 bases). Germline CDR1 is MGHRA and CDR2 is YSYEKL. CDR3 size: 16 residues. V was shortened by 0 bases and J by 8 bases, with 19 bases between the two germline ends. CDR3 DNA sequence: TGCGCCAGCAGCCAAGATTTTGGGACATCCCTGAGGGGCTACACCTTC. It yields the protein CASSQDFGTSLRGYTF.

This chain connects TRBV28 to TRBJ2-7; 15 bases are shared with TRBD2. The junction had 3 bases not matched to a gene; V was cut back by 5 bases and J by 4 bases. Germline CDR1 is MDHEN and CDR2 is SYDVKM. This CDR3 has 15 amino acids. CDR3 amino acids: CASSPGTSGRYEQYF. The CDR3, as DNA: TGTGCCAGCAGTCCCGGGACTAGCGGGAGGTACGAGCAGTACTTC.

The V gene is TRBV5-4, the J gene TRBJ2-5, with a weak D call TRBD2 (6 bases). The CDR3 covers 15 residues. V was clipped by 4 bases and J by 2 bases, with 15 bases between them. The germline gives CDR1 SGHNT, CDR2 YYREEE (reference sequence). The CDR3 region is CASSRKLADQETQYF. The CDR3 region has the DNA TGTGCCAGCAGCCGCAAGTTAGCGGATCAAGAGACCCAGTACTTC.

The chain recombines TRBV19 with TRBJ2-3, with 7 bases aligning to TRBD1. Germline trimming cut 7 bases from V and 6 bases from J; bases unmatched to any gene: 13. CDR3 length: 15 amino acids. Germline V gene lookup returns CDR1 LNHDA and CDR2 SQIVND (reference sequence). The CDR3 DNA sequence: TGTGCCAGTACCTCCCTGGACAGGCCCGGGGATACGCAGTATTTT. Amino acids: CASTSLDRPGDTQYF.

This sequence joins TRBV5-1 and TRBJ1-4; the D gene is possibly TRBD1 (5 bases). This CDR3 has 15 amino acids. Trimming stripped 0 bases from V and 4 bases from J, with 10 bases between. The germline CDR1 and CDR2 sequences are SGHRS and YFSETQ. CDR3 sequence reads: CASSLAGGDNEKLFF. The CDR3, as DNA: TGCGCCAGCAGCTTGGCCGGGGGAGATAATGAAAAACTGTTTTTT. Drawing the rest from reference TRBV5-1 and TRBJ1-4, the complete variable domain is KAGVTQTPRYLIKTRGQQVTLSCSPISGHRSVSWYQQTPGQGLQFLFEYFSETQRNKGNFPGRFSGRQFSNSRSEMNVSTLELGDSALYLCASSLAGGDNEKLFFGSGTQLSVL.

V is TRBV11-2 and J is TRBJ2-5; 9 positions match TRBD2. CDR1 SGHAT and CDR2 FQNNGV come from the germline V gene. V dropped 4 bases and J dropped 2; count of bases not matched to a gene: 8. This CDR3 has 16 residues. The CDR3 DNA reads TGTGCCAGCAGCTCCGGGGTAGCGGGGGTACAAGAGACCCAGTACTTC. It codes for CASSSGVAGVQETQYF.

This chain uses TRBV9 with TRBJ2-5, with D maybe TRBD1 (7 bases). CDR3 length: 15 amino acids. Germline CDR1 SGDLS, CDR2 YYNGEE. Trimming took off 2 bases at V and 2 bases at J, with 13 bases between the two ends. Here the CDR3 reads CASSVEGDSQETQYF. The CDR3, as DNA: TGTGCCAGCAGCGTGGAGGGGGACAGTCAAGAGACCCAGTACTTC.

The CDR3: CASSSLLGREQYF. CDR3 nucleotides: TGTGCCAGCAGCTCGCTACTAGGCAGGGAGCAGTACTTC. The rearrangement uses TRBV5-4 and TRBJ2-7; possible D gene TRBD2, 5 bases. V was pared by 3 bases and J by 7 bases, with 14 bases between. Looked up from germline, CDR1 is SGHNT and CDR2 is YYREEE (reference sequence). CDR3 length equals 13 residues.

The CDR3: CASSLGQGPLLNTEAFF. The CDR3 nucleotides are TGTGCCAGCAGTTTGGGACAGGGGCCTTTACTGAACACTGAAGCTTTCTTT. The V call is TRBV27, the J call TRBJ1-1; 10 bases map to TRBD1. The V gene end was trimmed by 3 bases and the J gene end by 0 bases; junction bases not matched to a gene: 7. The CDR3 length is 17 residues. Per germline, CDR1 MNHEY and CDR2 SMNVEV (reference sequence).

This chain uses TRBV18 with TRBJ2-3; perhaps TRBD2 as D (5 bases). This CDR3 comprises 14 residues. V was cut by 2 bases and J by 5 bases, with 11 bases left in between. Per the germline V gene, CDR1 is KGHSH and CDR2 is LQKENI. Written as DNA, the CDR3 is TGTGCCAGCTCACCAGTGGGAGTCCAAGATACGCAGTATTTT. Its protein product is CASSPVGVQDTQYF.